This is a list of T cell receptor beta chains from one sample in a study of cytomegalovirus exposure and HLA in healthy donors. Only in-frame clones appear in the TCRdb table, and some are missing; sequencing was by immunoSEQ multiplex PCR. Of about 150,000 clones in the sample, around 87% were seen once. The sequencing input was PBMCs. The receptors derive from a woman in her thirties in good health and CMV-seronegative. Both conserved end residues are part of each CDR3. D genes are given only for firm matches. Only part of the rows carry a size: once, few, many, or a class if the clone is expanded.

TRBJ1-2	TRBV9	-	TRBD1	TGTGCCACCCCTAGGGGGGACAGGAGCTTAAAAAATCATGGCTACACCTTC	CATPRGDRSLKNHGYTF
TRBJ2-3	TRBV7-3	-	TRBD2	TGTGCCAGCAGCTTATCGCTAGCGGGAGATACGCAGTATTTT	CASSLSLAGDTQYF
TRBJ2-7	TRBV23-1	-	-	TGCGCCAGCAGTCAAACAGAGCTCTCCTACGAGCAGTACTTC	CASSQTELSYEQYF
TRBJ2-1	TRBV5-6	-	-	TGTGCCAGCAGCTGGGAGGTCCGACAGGGCACCTACAATGAGCAGTTCTTC	CASSWEVRQGTYNEQFF
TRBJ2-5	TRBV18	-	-	TGTGCCAGCTCACCATTTCCCCTGGAGACCCAGTACTTC	CASSPFPLETQYF
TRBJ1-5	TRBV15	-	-	TGTGCCACCAGCAGAGATCTCGGGGGGCCCGGTCAGCCCCAGCATTTT	CATSRDLGGPGQPQHF
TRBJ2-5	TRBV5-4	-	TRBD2	TGTGCCAGCAGCTTGCTCCTAGCGGGAGCCCCCGGGACCCAGTACTTC	CASSLLLAGAPGTQYF
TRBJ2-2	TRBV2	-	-	TGTGCCAGCAGCAGAACCCGGGACACCGCGAACACCGGGGAGCTGTTTTTT	CASSRTRDTANTGELFF
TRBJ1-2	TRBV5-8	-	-	TGTGCCAGCAGCTTGGCCCCCGGGGTTTCACACGGCTACACCTTC	CASSLAPGVSHGYTF
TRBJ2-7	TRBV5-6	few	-	TGTGCCAGCAGTATAGACAGACTTTACGAGCAGTACTTC	CASSIDRLYEQYF
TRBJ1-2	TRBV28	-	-	TGTGCCAGCAGTTTATCCTTAGGACAGAGCGGCTATGGCTACACCTTC	CASSLSLGQSGYGYTF
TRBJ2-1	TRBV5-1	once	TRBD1	TGCGCCAGCAGACCCGGGACAGGTTCCGATGAGCAGTTCTTC	CASRPGTGSDEQFF
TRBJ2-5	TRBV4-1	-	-	TGCGCCAGCAGCCAAGAATGGACAGCCCAAGAGACCCAGTACTTC	CASSQEWTAQETQYF
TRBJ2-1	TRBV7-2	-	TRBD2	TGTGCCAGCAGCTTCCACTTGCCGGGACTAGAGAATGAGCAGTTCTTC	CASSFHLPGLENEQFF
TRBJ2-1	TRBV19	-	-	TGTGCCAGTAGTATAGATCTTGTGGGCAGTGAGCAGTTCTTC	CASSIDLVGSEQFF
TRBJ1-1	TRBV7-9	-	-	TGTGCCAGCAGCGGAACAGGGATGGGTACGGGAACTGAAGCTTTCTTT	CASSGTGMGTGTEAFF
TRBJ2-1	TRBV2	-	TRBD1	TGTGCCAGCAGCGACAGGGGGAATGAGCAGTTCTTC	CASSDRGNEQFF
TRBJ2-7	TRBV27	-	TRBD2	TGTGCCAGCGGGCTAGCGGGAGGGGGCGAGCAGTACTTC	CASGLAGGGEQYF
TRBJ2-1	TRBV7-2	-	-	TGTGCCAGCAGCTCGAAAATCCCCGGGACACCCACCTACAATGAGCAGTTCTTC	CASSSKIPGTPTYNEQFF
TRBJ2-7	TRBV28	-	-	TGTGCCAGCAGTTTATGGGCAGGGGACGGCGAGCAGTACTTC	CASSLWAGDGEQYF
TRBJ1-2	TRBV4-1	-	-	TGCGCCAGCAGCCAATTCGGGACTCTCGTATTTGGGTACACCTTC	CASSQFGTLVFGYTF
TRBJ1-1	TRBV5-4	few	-	TGTGCCAGCAGCTTGGCAGTTAACACTGAAGCTTTCTTT	CASSLAVNTEAFF
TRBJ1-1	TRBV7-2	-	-	TGTGCCAGCGTTTCTTTGGGACTTATGAACACTGAAGCTTTCTTT	CASVSLGLMNTEAFF
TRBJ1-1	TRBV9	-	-	TGTGCCAGCAGCGTAGGGCACACAGGAACTGAAGCTTTCTTT	CASSVGHTGTEAFF
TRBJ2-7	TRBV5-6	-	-	TGTGCCAGCAGCTTGGCCCGGGTCGATTACGAGCAGTACTTC	CASSLARVDYEQYF
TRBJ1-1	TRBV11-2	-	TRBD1	TGTGCCAGCAGCCCCCGACCCGGGACAGGGGTCGCTGAAGCTTTCTTT	CASSPRPGTGVAEAFF
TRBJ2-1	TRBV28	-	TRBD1	TGTGCCAGCAGTTTCGGACAGGGGGCAGGCAATGAGCAGTTCTTC	CASSFGQGAGNEQFF
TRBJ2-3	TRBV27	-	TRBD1	TGTGCCAGCAGTTTCCGCCCTCCCGGGACAGGGACAGATACGCAGTATTTT	CASSFRPPGTGTDTQYF
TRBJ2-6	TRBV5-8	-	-	TGTGCCAGCAGCTTTGGGCTCTCTGGGGCCAACGTCCTGACTTTC	CASSFGLSGANVLTF
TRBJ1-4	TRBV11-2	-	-	TGTGCCAGCAGCTTAACGGGGTTTCGGGAAAAACTGTTTTTT	CASSLTGFREKLFF
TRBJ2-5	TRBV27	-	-	TGTGCCAGCAGCCCTGGACTGGAGGAAGAGACCCAGTACTTC	CASSPGLEEETQYF
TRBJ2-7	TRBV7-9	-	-	TGTGCCAGCAGCTTAGTGGAGTACGAGCAGTACTTC	CASSLVEYEQYF
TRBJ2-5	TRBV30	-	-	TGTGCCTGGAGAGGACAGTACCAAGAGACCCAGTACTTC	CAWRGQYQETQYF
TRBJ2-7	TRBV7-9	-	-	TGTTCCAGCAGCCTAAGGGGAGGGGAAACGGGACAACCCTACGAGCAGTACTTC	CSSSLRGGETGQPYEQYF